The 19 T cell receptor beta chains presented below share a single source sample, sequenced in a study of cytomegalovirus exposure and HLA in healthy donors. Primers: 60 Vbeta forward and 13 Jbeta reverse. Clones were sequenced by immunoSEQ multiplex PCR, and TCRdb holds only the in-frame ones, with some missing. The data hold about 200,000 clones, with 83% observed a single time. The specimen sequenced was PBMCs. These receptors all come from a girl aged 10 to 17 in good health and CMV-seronegative.

The chain employs TRBV6-6 and TRBJ1-3; 9 bases fit TRBD1. V lost 0 bases and J lost 3; bases outside the gene matches: 3. The CDR3 length is 16 residues. CDR1 is MNHNY, CDR2 SVGAGI, per germline (reference sequence). The CDR3 spells CASSYSRDRVGNTIYF. DNA of the CDR3: TGTGCCAGCAGTTACTCTAGGGACAGGGTTGGAAACACCATATATTTT.

The chain employs TRBV5-1 and TRBJ2-1; the D gene is possibly TRBD1 (6 bases). Trimming shortened V by 2 bases and J by 7 bases, and 19 bases separated the two germline ends. CDR1 SGHRS and CDR2 YFSETQ come from the germline V gene. The length of the CDR3 is 16 residues. The CDR3 sequence: CASSLLTGSPRNEQFF. DNA of the CDR3: TGCGCCAGCAGCTTACTAACAGGGAGTCCGAGAAATGAGCAGTTCTTC.

This clone is a singleton in its sample. The rearrangement uses TRBV19 and TRBJ1-2; D is ambiguous. Germline V gene sequence: CDR1 LNHDA, CDR2 SQIVND (reference sequence). Trimming removed 3 bases at V and 11 bases at J, with 19 bases between. The CDR3 runs 14 residues. The CDR3 loop is CASSIYDVTERYTF. The CDR3 DNA reads as TGTGCCAGTAGTATCTACGATGTTACAGAACGGTACACCTTC.

The genes are TRBV28 and TRBJ2-1, with a possible D match to TRBD1 (5 bases). CDR1 is MDHEN, CDR2 SYDVKM, per germline. CDR3 size: 15 residues. V lost 5 bases, J lost 0 bases, and 11 bases lay in between. The CDR3 protein is CASSAGSNSYNEQFF. The CDR3 DNA is TGTGCCAGCAGTGCAGGGTCCAACTCCTACAATGAGCAGTTCTTC.

The CDR3 is CASSRGYTEAFF. The CDR3 DNA follows: TGTGCCAGCTCAAGGGGGTACACTGAAGCTTTCTTT. The chain is built from TRBV2 and TRBJ1-1; perhaps TRBD1 as D (6 bases). V was clipped by 8 bases and J by 3 bases, with 10 bases between them. The CDR3 extends over 12 amino acids. CDR1 and CDR2 (germline): SNHLY, FYNNEI.

The V call is TRBV28, the J call TRBJ1-5; D gene uncertain. The V gene's germline CDR1 is MDHEN and CDR2 SYDVKM. V lost 5 bases, J lost 2 bases, and 13 bases lay in between. The CDR3 has 15 amino acids. The CDR3 DNA is TGTGCCAGCAGTACGAGGCGAGAGGGCAATCAGCCCCAGCATTTT. This gives the protein CASSTRREGNQPQHF.

V is TRBV28 and J is TRBJ2-7, with 12 bases matching TRBD2. Germline trimming cut 4 bases from V and 5 bases from J; bases unmatched to any gene: 9. The CDR3 extends over 16 amino acids. The germline gives CDR1 MDHEN, CDR2 SYDVKM. The CDR3 reads CASSSPTSGRVNEQYF. CDR3 nucleotide sequence: TGTGCCAGCAGTTCTCCGACTAGCGGGAGAGTCAACGAGCAGTACTTC.

The chain joins TRBV19 to TRBJ2-7; TRBD2 is a possible D gene (5 bases). V lost 5 bases and J lost 0, with 23 bases in between. CDR1 is LNHDA and CDR2 is SQIVND in the germline V gene (reference sequence). The CDR3 consists of 18 residues. The CDR3 bases are TGTGCCAGTAGTGGAGGCCTAGATAAGGCATTTAACTCCTACGAGCAGTACTTC. Protein product: CASSGGLDKAFNSYEQYF.

The chain carries TRBV6-6 and TRBJ1-1; TRBD1 matches 7 bases. The germline V gene has CDR1 MNHNY and CDR2 SVGAGI (reference sequence). Germline trimming cut 2 bases from V and 6 bases from J; bases unmatched to any gene: 3. The CDR3 is 13 residues long. CDR3 in amino acids: CASSYRDSAEAFF. The CDR3 DNA is TGTGCCAGCAGTTACCGGGACAGTGCTGAAGCTTTCTTT.

V and J are TRBV4-1 and TRBJ1-6; TRBD1 matches 9 bases. Germline trimming cut 4 bases from V and 8 bases from J; bases unmatched to any gene: 15. This CDR3 region has 18 residues. From germline, CDR1 is MGHRA and CDR2 YSYEKL. CDR3 amino acids: CASSRILRPGQGDSPLHF. The CDR3, as DNA: TGCGCCAGCAGCCGCATACTCCGACCGGGACAGGGTGATTCACCCCTCCACTTT.

The rearrangement links TRBV7-9 to TRBJ1-5; D remains unclear. Germline CDR1 and CDR2: SEHNR and FQNEAQ (reference sequence). This CDR3 has 12 amino acids. Trimming removed 5 bases at V and 6 bases at J, with 8 bases between. The CDR3 protein is CASSLYSQPQHF. The CDR3 region has the DNA TGTGCCAGCAGCCTTTATAGTCAGCCCCAGCATTTT.

V usage is TRBV4-2 and J usage is TRBJ1-1, with a possible D match to TRBD1 (5 bases). The V end lost 0 bases, the J end lost 5 bases, and 16 bases lay between the germline ends. CDR1 and CDR2 from the germline V gene are LGHNA and YNFKEQ. The CDR3 has 16 residues. CDR3 coding DNA: TGTGCCAGCAGCCAAGAGAGGGGAGGGAGGGGAACTGAAGCTTTCTTT. Protein sequence: CASSQERGGRGTEAFF.

The rearrangement uses TRBV27 and TRBJ2-1; perhaps TRBD2 as D (6 bases). Trimming left V 0 bases short and J 7 bases short, with 16 bases between. The CDR3 is 16 amino acids. Germline V gene data show CDR1 as MNHEY and CDR2 as SMNVEV (reference sequence). CDR3 DNA: TGTGCCAGCAGTTTATCGACCGGGAGCATCCAAAATGAGCAGTTCTTC. Protein sequence: CASSLSTGSIQNEQFF.

The table lists this clone with a count of one. The V gene is TRBV11-2, the J gene TRBJ1-2; 10 bases fit TRBD1. Germline V gene sequence: CDR1 SGHAT, CDR2 FQNNGV. This CDR3 spans 15 amino acids. Trimming took 4 bases from V and 2 from J; bases not matched to a gene: 4. As DNA, the CDR3 is TGTGCCAGCAGCTCGTGGACAGGGGGAAACTATGGCTACACCTTC. It is translated as CASSSWTGGNYGYTF. Variable domain in full (rest from reference TRBV11-2 and TRBJ1-2): EAGVAQSPRYKIIEKRQSVAFWCNPISGHATLYWYQQILGQGPKLLIQFQNNGVVDDSQLPKDRFSAERLKGVDSTLKIQPAKLEDSAVYLCASSSWTGGNYGYTFGSGTRLTVV.

The chain has TRBV9 and TRBJ1-4, with D hard to call. The V end lost 0 bases, the J end lost 2 bases, and 17 bases lay between the germline ends. This CDR3 is 18 amino acids long. Germline CDR1 is SGDLS and CDR2 is YYNGEE. The CDR3 protein is CASSVDGRGASTNEKLFF. The CDR3 DNA sequence: TGTGCCAGCAGCGTAGATGGTCGGGGTGCGAGCACTAATGAAAAACTGTTTTTT.

V usage is TRBV29-1 and J usage is TRBJ2-3, with TRBD1 matching over 8 bases. Germline V CDR1 and CDR2: SQVTM, ANQGSEA. This CDR3 spans 13 amino acids. V dropped 4 bases and J dropped 4; count of bases not matched to a gene: 4. The CDR3 reads CSVGQGTADTQYF. DNA for the CDR3: TGCAGCGTTGGACAGGGGACGGCAGATACGCAGTATTTT.

The rearrangement links TRBV18 to TRBJ1-5; 9 bases match TRBD1. With V trimmed by 6 bases and J by 5 bases, 8 bases remained unmatched. Germline assignment: CDR1 KGHSH and CDR2 LQKENI. This CDR3 spans 15 amino acids. CDR3 protein: CASSPGTGRYQPQHF. The CDR3, as DNA: TGTGCCAGCTCGCCGGGGACAGGGCGGTATCAGCCCCAGCATTTT.

The V gene is TRBV29-1, the J gene TRBJ2-1, with 7 bases aligning to TRBD2. Germline lookup yields CDR1 SQVTM and CDR2 ANQGSEA. There are 15 residues in the CDR3. Trimming took 4 bases from V and 2 from J; bases not matched to a gene: 8. The CDR3 DNA reads TGCAGCGTTGCGCGCGGACTAGTCCCCTACAATGAGCAGTTCTTC. Translating it yields CSVARGLVPYNEQFF.

V and J are TRBV30 and TRBJ2-6; D perhaps matches TRBD2 (5 bases). Trimming took 0 bases from V and 0 from J, leaving 12 bases between them. The germline gives CDR1 GTSNPN, CDR2 SVGIG (reference sequence). CDR3 length: 17 residues. CDR3 region: CAWSVSEARSGANVLTF. The CDR3 nucleotides read TGTGCCTGGAGTGTATCGGAGGCCCGCTCTGGGGCCAACGTCCTGACTTTC.